Below are 17 T cell receptor beta chains sequenced from a single sample in a study of blood T cell repertoires in COVID-19. The method was immunoSEQ multiplex PCR; TCRdb's version includes in-frame clones alone and lacks a portion of them. This table has about 200,000 clones, approximately 86% appearing once. What was sequenced was PBMCs or T cells enriched from blood (not recorded which). The receptors were gathered from a woman aged 40 to 55 with acute COVID-19.

This clone was seen just once. The chain is built from TRBV18 and TRBJ2-7; 10 nucleotides line up with TRBD1. V trimming: 5 bases; J trimming: 3 bases; junction bases outside the gene matches: 4. Germline CDR1 reads KGHSH; CDR2 reads LQKENI. The CDR3 runs 14 residues. CDR3 in DNA: TGTGCCAGCTCAGGAGGGGACAGGGGCTACGAGCAGTACTTC. Amino acids: CASSGGDRGYEQYF.

J is TRBJ1-2 and V is TRBV27, with 8 positions matching TRBD1. Trimming cost V 0 bases and J 12 bases; bases outside gene matches: 15. The CDR3 is made up of 16 amino acids. Germline V lookup: CDR1 MNHEY, CDR2 SMNVEV (reference sequence). CDR3 region: CASSLSWQGAKAMNTF. In nucleotides, the CDR3 is TGTGCCAGCAGTTTATCCTGGCAGGGGGCTAAAGCTATGAACACCTTC.

This clone has only one observation. The chain's CDR3 is CASSMGQGLNEQYF. The CDR3, as DNA: TGTGCCAGTAGTATGGGGCAGGGGCTTAACGAGCAGTACTTC. J is TRBJ2-7 and V is TRBV19; D perhaps matches TRBD1 (6 bases). Germline V gives CDR1 LNHDA, CDR2 SQIVND (reference sequence). CDR3 size: 14 residues. V was pared by 3 bases and J by 5 bases, with 14 bases between.

The chain employs TRBV27 and TRBJ2-7; 10 nucleotides match TRBD1. Germline V gene sequence: CDR1 MNHEY, CDR2 SMNVEV (reference sequence). The CDR3 length is 15 residues. V gave up 6 bases and J gave up 3 bases; unmatched junction bases: 8. The CDR3: CASRPRDRGIYEQYF. The CDR3 DNA follows: TGTGCCAGCAGGCCCCGGGACAGGGGAATCTACGAGCAGTACTTC.

This sequence joins TRBV7-3 and TRBJ2-1; D perhaps matches TRBD2 (5 bases). This CDR3 comprises 15 residues. V gave up 2 bases and J gave up 3 bases, with 11 bases separating them. Germline V lookup: CDR1 SGHTA, CDR2 FQGTGA. For the CDR3, the DNA is TGTGCCAGCAGCTTAGAGGGTCTATACTACAATGAGCAGTTCTTC. It codes for CASSLEGLYYNEQFF.

The CDR3 region is CASSDPAGGLPNEQFF. In DNA form, the CDR3 reads TGTGCCAGCAGCGACCCAGCGGGAGGGCTCCCGAATGAGCAGTTCTTC. V is TRBV9 and J is TRBJ2-1, with 10 positions matching TRBD2. The germline gives CDR1 SGDLS, CDR2 YYNGEE. Trimming removed 3 bases from V and 7 bases from J; junction bases left unmatched: 10. The CDR3 spans 16 residues.

The V call is TRBV28, the J call TRBJ1-5; D perhaps matches TRBD1 (6 bases). Germline assignment: CDR1 MDHEN and CDR2 SYDVKM. The CDR3 has 15 residues. V lost 4 bases, J lost 1 base, and 11 bases lay in between. Here the CDR3 DNA reads TGTGCCAGCAGTTGGACAGTAGGAAGCAATCAGCCCCAGCATTTT. As protein: CASSWTVGSNQPQHF. The whole variable domain, remainder taken from reference TRBV28 and TRBJ1-5, is DVKVTQSSRYLVKRTGEKVFLECVQDMDHENMFWYRQDPGLGLRLIYFSYDVKMKEKGDIPEGYSVSREKKERFSLILESASTNQTSMYLCASSWTVGSNQPQHFGDGTRLSIL.

V gene TRBV28 combines with J gene TRBJ1-5; maybe TRBD1 (6 bases). Trimming pared 6 bases from V and 7 bases from J, leaving 19 bases between. Germline V lookup: CDR1 MDHEN, CDR2 SYDVKM. The CDR3 runs to 15 residues. The CDR3 nucleotides read TGTGCCAGCAGCCCCCAACAGGGATTTAACCAGCCCCAGCATTTT. It codes for CASSPQQGFNQPQHF.

The V and J genes are TRBV28 and TRBJ1-1, with TRBD1 matching over 12 bases. Germline V lookup: CDR1 MDHEN, CDR2 SYDVKM. Trimming removed 5 bases from V and 3 bases from J; junction bases left unmatched: 4. CDR3 length: 15 amino acids. The CDR3 spells CASSAGTGGYTEAFF. The CDR3 DNA reads as TGTGCCAGCAGTGCTGGGACAGGGGGCTACACTGAAGCTTTCTTT. The variable domain in full, with the rest retrieved from reference TRBV28 and TRBJ1-1, is DVKVTQSSRYLVKRTGEKVFLECVQDMDHENMFWYRQDPGLGLRLIYFSYDVKMKEKGDIPEGYSVSREKKERFSLILESASTNQTSMYLCASSAGTGGYTEAFFGQGTRLTVV.

Here the CDR3 reads CASSMGHRSPLHF. Here the CDR3 DNA reads TGTGCCAGTAGTATGGGACACCGTTCACCCCTCCACTTT. V usage is TRBV19 and J usage is TRBJ1-6, with D possibly matching TRBD1 (6 bases). This CDR3 contains 13 residues. CDR1 LNHDA and CDR2 SQIVND come from the germline V gene (reference sequence). Trimming stripped 3 bases from V and 9 bases from J, with 9 bases between. The complete variable domain, with remaining parts taken from reference TRBV19 and TRBJ1-6, reads DGGITQSPKYLFRKEGQNVTLSCEQNLNHDAMYWYRQDPGQGLRLIYYSQIVNDFQKGDIAEGYSVSREKKESFPLTVTSAQKNPTAFYLCASSMGHRSPLHFGNGTRLTVT.

The V call is TRBV5-1, the J call TRBJ2-1, with D possibly matching TRBD1 (5 bases). V lost 4 bases and J lost 0, with 17 bases in between. Looked up from germline, CDR1 is SGHRS and CDR2 is YFSETQ. CDR3 length: 17 amino acids. In nucleotides, the CDR3 is TGCGCCAGCAGCCGATATTCGACAGCGAGCTCCTACAATGAGCAGTTCTTC. This translates into CASSRYSTASSYNEQFF.

The genes are TRBV7-9 and TRBJ1-6; TRBD1 is a possible D gene (6 bases). Per germline, CDR1 SEHNR and CDR2 FQNEAQ (reference sequence). The CDR3 is 17 amino acids. The V gene lost 5 bases and the J gene lost 3 bases, with 17 bases spanning the gap. CDR3 coding DNA: TGTGCCAGCAGCGGATTTACAGGGAATAGCTATAATTCACCCCTCCACTTT. Protein: CASSGFTGNSYNSPLHF.

V usage is TRBV6-1 and J usage is TRBJ2-7, with D tentatively TRBD1 (6 bases). Germline CDR1 MNHNS, CDR2 SASEGT. Trimming left V 2 bases short and J 3 bases short, with 11 bases between. The CDR3 has 14 amino acids. The CDR3 sequence: CASSELADSYEQYF. In DNA, the CDR3 is TGTGCCAGCAGTGAACTCGCGGACAGCTACGAGCAGTACTTC.

This chain links TRBV14 with TRBJ2-1; the D gene is possibly TRBD2 (5 bases). Trimming removed 2 bases from V and 10 bases from J, with 15 bases in between. In germline, CDR1 is SGHDN, CDR2 FVKESK. CDR3 length: 14 amino acids. CDR3 residues: CASSQTRWLAEQFF. The CDR3 region has the DNA TGTGCCAGCAGCCAAACTAGGTGGCTAGCCGAGCAGTTCTTC.

The chain has TRBV7-9 and TRBJ2-5, with 14 bases identical to TRBD2. V shed 3 bases, J shed 1 base, and the junction held 4 bases outside the gene matches. The CDR3 totals 17 residues. Germline V gene data show CDR1 as SEHNR and CDR2 as FQNEAQ (reference sequence). The CDR3 bases are TGTGCCAGCAGCTTGACCGGACTAGCGGGAGGCCAAGAGACCCAGTACTTC. Translation: CASSLTGLAGGQETQYF. Together with reference TRBV7-9 and TRBJ2-5, the CDR3 gives the full variable domain: DTGVSQNPRHKITKRGQNVTFRCDPISEHNRLYWYRQTLGQGPEFLTYFQNEAQLEKSRLLSDRFSAERPKGSFSTLEIQRTEQGDSAMYLCASSLTGLAGGQETQYFGPGTRLLVL.

The chain combines TRBV6-5 with TRBJ1-1; TRBD1 matches at 10 bases. The CDR3 totals 15 residues. J gave up 5 bases and V 7 bases, and 10 bases lay outside the gene matches. Looked up from germline, CDR1 is MNHEY and CDR2 is SVGAGI. The CDR3 protein is CASNIDRGPGTEAFF. In DNA form, the CDR3 reads TGTGCCAGCAACATAGACAGGGGGCCGGGAACTGAAGCTTTCTTT.

This sequence joins TRBV27 and TRBJ2-7; D is possibly TRBD2 (6 bases). Germline V CDR1 and CDR2: MNHEY, SMNVEV (reference sequence). There are 14 residues in the CDR3. Trimming left V 3 bases short and J 6 bases short, with 15 bases between. CDR3: CASSFDRRRVEQYF. As DNA, the CDR3 is TGTGCCAGCAGTTTCGACCGGCGGAGGGTCGAGCAGTACTTC.